Detailed here is one T cell receptor beta chain. These data are taken from a study of blood T cell repertoires in COVID-19. About the study: Acute-phase and convalescent COVID-19 samples originated in the United States, Italy and Spain.

This CDR3 comprises 14 residues. Per the germline V gene, CDR1 is SGHKS and CDR2 is YYEKEE (reference sequence). The V gene end was trimmed by 3 bases and the J gene end by 6 bases; junction bases not matched to a gene: 7. Clones were sequenced by immunoSEQ multiplex PCR, and TCRdb holds only the in-frame ones, with some missing. The table lists roughly 210,000 clones, about nine tenths of them singletons, with 7.2% in the top ten. Participant-reported clinical history was the basis for cohort assignment. This TCR derives from a man younger than 45 in a cohort exposed to, infected with or recovered from COVID-19 (not recorded which). Sequencing was done on a sample of PBMCs or T cells enriched from blood (not recorded which). The chain joins TRBV5-5 to TRBJ1-1; TRBD1 matches 8 bases. CDR3 region: CASSSPRGQAEAFF. The CDR3 DNA is TGTGCCAGCAGCTCCCCCAGGGGGCAGGCTGAAGCTTTCTTT.